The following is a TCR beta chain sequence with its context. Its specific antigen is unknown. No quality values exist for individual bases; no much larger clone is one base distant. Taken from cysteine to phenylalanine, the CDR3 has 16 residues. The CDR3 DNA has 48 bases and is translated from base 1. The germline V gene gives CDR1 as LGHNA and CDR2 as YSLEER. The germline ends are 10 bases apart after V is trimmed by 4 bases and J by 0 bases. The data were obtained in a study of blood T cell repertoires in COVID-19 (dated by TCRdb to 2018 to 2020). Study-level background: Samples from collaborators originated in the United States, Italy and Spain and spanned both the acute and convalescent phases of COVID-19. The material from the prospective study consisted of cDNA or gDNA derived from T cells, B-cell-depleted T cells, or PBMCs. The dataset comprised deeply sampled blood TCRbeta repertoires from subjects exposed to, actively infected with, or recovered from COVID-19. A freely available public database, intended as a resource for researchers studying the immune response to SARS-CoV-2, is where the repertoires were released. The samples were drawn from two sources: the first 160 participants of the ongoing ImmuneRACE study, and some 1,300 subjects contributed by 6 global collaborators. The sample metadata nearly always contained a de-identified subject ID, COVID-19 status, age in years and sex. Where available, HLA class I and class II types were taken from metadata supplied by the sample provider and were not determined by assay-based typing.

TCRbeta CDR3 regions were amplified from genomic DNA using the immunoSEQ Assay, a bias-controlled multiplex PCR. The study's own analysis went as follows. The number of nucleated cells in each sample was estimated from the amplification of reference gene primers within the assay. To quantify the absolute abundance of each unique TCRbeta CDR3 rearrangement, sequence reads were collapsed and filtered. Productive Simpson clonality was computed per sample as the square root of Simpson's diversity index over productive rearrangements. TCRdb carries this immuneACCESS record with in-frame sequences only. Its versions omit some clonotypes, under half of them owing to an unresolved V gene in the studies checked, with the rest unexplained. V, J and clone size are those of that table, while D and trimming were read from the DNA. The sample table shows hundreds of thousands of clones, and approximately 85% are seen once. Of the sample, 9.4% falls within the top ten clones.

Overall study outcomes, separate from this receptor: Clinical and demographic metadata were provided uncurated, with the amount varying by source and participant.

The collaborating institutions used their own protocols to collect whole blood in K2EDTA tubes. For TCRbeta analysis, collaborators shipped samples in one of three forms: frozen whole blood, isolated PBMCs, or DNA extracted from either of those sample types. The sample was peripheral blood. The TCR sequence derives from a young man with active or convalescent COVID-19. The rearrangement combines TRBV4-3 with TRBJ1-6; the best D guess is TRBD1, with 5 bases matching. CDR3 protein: CASSLRQSSYNSPLHF. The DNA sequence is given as TGCGCCAGCAGCCTTCGACAGAGCTCCTATAATTCACCCCTCCACTTT.